Listed below are T cell receptor beta chains from one sample, sequenced in a study of T-cell reconstitution after alpha-beta-depleted transplantation in children. A single record per CDR3 protein comes from TCRdb applying MiXCR to the PCR reads. The data hold about 420,000 distinct CDR3 sequences, with around 15% observed a single time. The source was PBMCs, mostly from graft donor cells, collected 360 days after TCRalphabeta/CD19-depleted stem cell transplant. The receptors here all came from a boy less than two years old who had a stem cell transplant for Wiskott-Aldrich syndrome, so the T cells may come from the graft donor. The CDR3 runs from the conserved cysteine through the conserved F or W. Fields, in order: clone size, J gene, V gene, D gene, CDR3 DNA, CDR3 protein. D genes are given only for firm matches. Expanded clones are given a class, and other clones once, few, many or no size at all.

>-|TRBJ2-6|TRBV4-2|TRBD1
TGTGCCAGCAGCCAACAGGGGGAAGGGGCCAACGTCCTGACTTTC
CASSQQGEGANVLTF
>-|TRBJ2-7|TRBV14|-
TGTGCCAGCAGCCAAGATTACAGGAGCTCCTACGAGCAGTACTTC
CASSQDYRSSYEQYF
>few|TRBJ2-5|TRBV10-3|-
TGTGCCGCGTGCAGGGGCAGGCAAGAGACCCAGTACTTC
CAACRGRQETQYF
>-|TRBJ2-1|TRBV7-8|-
TGTGCCAGCAGCCAAGGAGATCGTGAGCAGTTCTTC
CASSQGDREQFF
>-|TRBJ2-1|TRBV20-1|-
TGCAGTGCTAGAGAATTTACGGGGTACTTAAAATGGAGCTCCTACAATGAGCAGTTCTTC
CSAREFTGYLKWSSYNEQFF
>few|TRBJ2-1|TRBV27|-
TGTGCCAGCAGTTTAATTCGCACTAGTGAGCAGTTCTTC
CASSLIRTSEQFF
>-|TRBJ1-2|TRBV10-3|-
TGTGCCATCAGTGAGCGGGCATCTAACTATGGCTACACCTTC
CAISERASNYGYTF
>few|TRBJ2-2|TRBV12-3/TRBV12-4|-
TGTGCCAGCAGTTTCTCCGACTTCATGGGGGAGCTGTTTTTT
CASSFSDFMGELFF
>-|TRBJ2-1|TRBV3-1|-
TGTGCCAGCAGCCCCCTCCGGGACTGGGTCTACAATGAGCAGTTCTTC
CASSPLRDWVYNEQFF
>few|TRBJ1-2|TRBV7-2|-
TGTGCCAGCAGCTTAGTAGGGGTAGGGTTTAACTATGGCTACACCTTC
CASSLVGVGFNYGYTF
>many|TRBJ2-1|TRBV29-1|-
TGCAGCGTTGAAGGGTCATGGGGCTGGTACAATGAGCAGTTCTTC
CSVEGSWGWYNEQFF
>-|TRBJ1-2|TRBV5-8|-
TGTGCCAGCAGCTTCAAACAGGGCTATGGCTACACCTTC
CASSFKQGYGYTF
>-|TRBJ1-2|TRBV29-1|-
TGCAGCGGCCGACTGGGGAACTATGGCTACACCTTC
CSGRLGNYGYTF
>-|TRBJ1-1|TRBV6-1|-
TGTGCCAGCAGGGCGGTAGGGGTGAACACTGAAGCTTTCTTT
CASRAVGVNTEAFF